Here is one T cell receptor beta chain with its context. These data are taken from a study of shared clonotypes between healthy human individuals. For every subset, genomic DNA was evenly distributed across several immunoSEQ plates. Using immunoSEQ multiplex PCR, the repertoire was profiled, and TCRdb retains in-frame clones only, with some absent. Here the sample spans under 1,900,000 clones, approximately 98.5% being singletons. CDR3 length equals 13 residues. Germline V gene lookup returns CDR1 SNHLY and CDR2 FYNNEI. Trimming removed 4 bases at V and 8 bases at J, with 13 bases between. HIV-negative, healthy adults without recent acute infections or vaccinations were the donors.

The sample comprised naive CD4+ T cells sorted from blood. Subset in this sample: CD45RA+ positively selected. The sequence came from a man aged 25-45 years in good health. The rearrangement links TRBV2 to TRBJ2-3; D not resolved. The CDR3 reads CASSVLSSGTQYF. For the CDR3, the DNA is TGTGCCAGCAGTGTTTTGAGTTCGGGTACGCAGTATTTT. The whole variable domain, filled in from reference TRBV2 and TRBJ2-3, reads EPEVTQTPSHQVTQMGQEVILRCVPISNHLYFYWYRQILGQKVEFLVSFYNNEISEKSEIFDDQFSVERPDGSNFTLKIRSTKLEDSAMYFCASSVLSSGTQYFGPGTRLTVL.